Presented here are 10 T cell receptor beta chains from one specimen sequenced in a study of shared clonotypes between healthy human individuals. Sequenced by immunoSEQ multiplex PCR; TCRdb stores in-frame clones only, minus some. The sample has millions of clones; about 92% are singletons. The material sequenced was naive CD4+ T cells sorted from blood. Subset reported: CD45RA+ positively selected. These receptors all stem from a man aged 18 to 29 in good health.

This chain links TRBV6-1 with TRBJ2-3; D unclear. The V gene lost 1 base and the J gene lost 10 bases, with 15 bases spanning the gap. There are 14 residues in the CDR3. Germline CDR1 reads MNHNS; CDR2 reads SASEGT. The CDR3 DNA is TGTGCCAGCAGTGAAGAGGGTCCTCCTCAGGCGCAGTATTTT. This codes for CASSEEGPPQAQYF.

The chain employs TRBV29-1 and TRBJ2-1; TRBD2 matches at 12 bases. The ends lost 4 bases at V and 2 bases at J; junction bases unmatched: 0. The CDR3 consists of 14 residues. The germline gives CDR1 SQVTM, CDR2 ANQGSEA. The CDR3 here is CSVGLAGAYNEQFF. In DNA, the CDR3 is TGCAGCGTTGGACTAGCGGGAGCCTACAATGAGCAGTTCTTC.

The V call is TRBV11-2, the J call TRBJ2-4; D may be TRBD2 (6 bases). The CDR3 has 13 residues. V was cut by 7 bases and J by 0 bases, with 7 bases left in between. CDR1 is SGHAT, CDR2 FQNNGV, per germline. In DNA, the CDR3 is TGTGCCAGCACGGGGGTAGCCAAAAACATTCAGTACTTC. It yields the protein CASTGVAKNIQYF.

This clone was seen once. This chain joins TRBV4-3 and TRBJ2-7; D is unresolved. The V end was cut by 3 bases, the J end by 3 bases, with 15 bases between. CDR3 length: 15 amino acids. Germline values: CDR1 LGHNA, CDR2 YSLEER. This CDR3 is CASSQGFFGRYEQYF. CDR3 bases: TGCGCCAGCAGCCAGGGATTTTTTGGACGCTACGAGCAGTACTTC.

This chain links TRBV15 with TRBJ1-5; no reliable D call. The CDR3 sequence is 15 residues long. With 2 bases removed from V and 1 base from J, the gap between germline ends came to 9 bases. CDR1 and CDR2 from the germline V gene are LNHNV and YYDKDF (reference sequence). The CDR3 loop is CATSRTPISNQPQHF. Here the CDR3 DNA reads TGTGCCACCAGCAGAACCCCGATAAGCAATCAGCCCCAGCATTTT.

The chain is built from TRBV9 and TRBJ1-3; unclear D gene. The germline V gene has CDR1 SGDLS and CDR2 YYNGEE. Deletions cut 7 bases from V and 0 bases from J, with 8 bases between. This CDR3 spans 13 amino acids. The CDR3, as DNA: TGTGCCAGCGCCGAGCTCTCTGGAAACACCATATATTTT. Residues: CASAELSGNTIYF.

V and J are TRBV30 and TRBJ1-4; 10 bases fit TRBD1. V was clipped by 3 bases and J by 10 bases; unmatched bases: 5. The CDR3 has 13 amino acids. Germline lookup yields CDR1 GTSNPN and CDR2 SVGIG (reference sequence). CDR3 nucleotides: TGTGCCTGGAGGACAGGGGGCGGCGGAAAACTGTTTTTT. It encodes CAWRTGGGGKLFF.

The chain uses TRBV6-6 and TRBJ1-4; 8 nucleotides align to TRBD1. This CDR3 comprises 13 residues. Germline CDR1 and CDR2: MNHNY and SVGAGI (reference sequence). Trimming at V came to 6 bases and at J to 6 bases, leaving 3 bases not matched to a gene. CDR3 sequence (DNA): TGTGCCAGCAGGGACAGGGCCGATGAAAAACTGTTTTTT. As protein: CASRDRADEKLFF.

The chain joins TRBV6-1 to TRBJ2-4; TRBD2 might be the D (6 bases). This CDR3 contains 15 residues. The germline V gene has CDR1 MNHNS and CDR2 SASEGT. V was clipped by 8 bases and J by 2 bases, with 16 bases between them. In DNA, the CDR3 is TGTGCCAGCCTCAGGTCGGGGGTGACCAAAAACATTCAGTACTTC. This gives the protein CASLRSGVTKNIQYF.

V usage is TRBV29-1 and J usage is TRBJ2-1; D tentatively reads TRBD1 or TRBD2 (6 bases each). This CDR3 comprises 14 residues. The V end was cut by 7 bases, the J end by 4 bases, with 17 bases between. The germline V gene encodes CDR1 SQVTM and CDR2 ANQGSEA. CDR3 loop: CSARGRSSYNEQFF. CDR3 DNA sequence: TGCAGCGCCCGGGGGCGGTCTTCATACAATGAGCAGTTCTTC.